Shown below are 30 T cell receptor beta chains from a single sample sequenced in a study of shared clonotypes between healthy human individuals. CD45RO negativity and positive selection for CCR7 defined naive CD8 cells, a population that excluded terminally differentiated effector memory CD45RA+ cells. This table comes from immunoSEQ multiplex PCR, and its TCRdb copy is limited to in-frame clones, with some not included. The sample lists around 2.1 million clones; about 92% were seen once. Specimen: naive CD8+ T cells from PBMCs. All receptors derive from a man younger than 30 in good health. Some clones in this sample may be carry-over from other donors' samples.

This chain links TRBV30 with TRBJ2-5; TRBD2 matches at 12 bases. Germline V gene sequence: CDR1 GTSNPN, CDR2 SVGIG (reference sequence). V lost 4 bases and J lost 5; bases outside the gene matches: 14. The CDR3 extends over 17 amino acids. As DNA, the CDR3 is TGTGCCTGGACTCGAGTAGGGCTAGCGGGAGGGCCCGAGACCCAGTACTTC. This codes for CAWTRVGLAGGPETQYF. The variable domain in full, completed from reference TRBV30 and TRBJ2-5, reads SQTIHQWPATLVQPVGSPLSLECTVEGTSNPNLYWYRQAAGRGLQLLFYSVGIGQISSEVPQNLSASRPQDRQFILSSKKLLLSDSGFYLCAWTRVGLAGGPETQYFGPGTRLLVL.

V gene TRBV6-5 combines with J gene TRBJ2-1, with a weak D call TRBD2 (6 bases). V dropped 0 bases and J dropped 9 bases, with 9 bases sitting between them. The CDR3 spans 13 residues. CDR1 and CDR2 from the germline V gene are MNHEY and SVGAGI. CDR3 sequence reads: CASSYSEGIEQFF. DNA of the CDR3: TGTGCCAGCAGTTACTCGGAGGGGATTGAGCAGTTCTTC.

The chain combines TRBV10-2 with TRBJ2-1; 10 positions agree with TRBD2. CDR1 is WSHSY and CDR2 is SAAADI in the germline V gene. The CDR3 extends over 15 amino acids. V lost 4 bases to trimming and J lost 4 bases; unmatched junction nucleotides: 4. CDR3 nucleotide sequence: TGCGCCAGCAGTGGACTAGCGGGTCCGTACAATGAGCAGTTCTTC. Encoded protein: CASSGLAGPYNEQFF.

The rearrangement uses TRBV27 and TRBJ1-1; 7 nucleotides agree with TRBD1. Germline CDR1 and CDR2: MNHEY and SMNVEV (reference sequence). This CDR3 comprises 16 residues. J gave up 2 bases and V 6 bases, and 12 bases lay outside the gene matches. The CDR3 DNA reads as TGTGCCAGCAGCCCACGGCAGGGGGGCTCCAACACTGAAGCTTTCTTT. This sequence encodes CASSPRQGGSNTEAFF.

The rearrangement uses TRBV28 and TRBJ2-3; D is undetermined. CDR3 length: 17 amino acids. Germline CDR1 and CDR2: MDHEN and SYDVKM. The V end lost 5 bases, the J end lost 0 bases, and 18 bases lay between the germline ends. CDR3 loop: CASSPTFSRSSTDTQYF. DNA for the CDR3: TGTGCCAGCAGTCCTACCTTCTCGCGGAGTAGCACAGATACGCAGTATTTT.

The chain recombines TRBV5-6 with TRBJ1-1; D unresolved. The CDR3 loop spans 13 amino acids. V lost 5 bases and J 4 bases, leaving 12 bases between the germline ends. Germline loops: CDR1 SGHDT, CDR2 YYEEEE. The CDR3 DNA is TGTGCCAGCAGTTGGAGGGTGCCCACTGAAGCTTTCTTT. This translates into CASSWRVPTEAFF.

The rearrangement joins TRBV10-3 to TRBJ2-2; D is perhaps TRBD1 or TRBD2 (5 bases each). CDR3 length: 16 amino acids. CDR1 is ENHRY, CDR2 SYGVKD, per germline. With 3 bases removed from V and 6 bases from J, the gap between germline ends came to 17 bases. The CDR3 protein is CAISEGVSVKAGELFF. CDR3 coding DNA: TGTGCCATCAGTGAAGGGGTTAGCGTCAAGGCCGGGGAGCTGTTTTTT.

The rearrangement links TRBV9 to TRBJ1-1; 11 positions match TRBD1. After removal of 4 bases from V and 2 bases from J, the junction contained 10 bases not matched to a gene. CDR1 and CDR2 from the germline V gene are SGDLS and YYNGEE. This CDR3 has 17 amino acids. The CDR3 DNA follows: TGTGCCAGCAGCCCCCCAGGACAGGGGGCCTTTAACACTGAAGCTTTCTTT. This gives the protein CASSPPGQGAFNTEAFF. Together with reference TRBV9 and TRBJ1-1, the CDR3 gives the full variable domain: DSGVTQTPKHLITATGQRVTLRCSPRSGDLSVYWYQQSLDQGLQFLIQYYNGEERAKGNILERFSAQQFPDLHSELNLSSLELGDSALYFCASSPPGQGAFNTEAFFGQGTRLTVV.

The chain uses TRBV15 and TRBJ1-5; D is unclear. V gave up 4 bases and J gave up 0 bases, with 10 bases separating them. The germline V gene encodes CDR1 LNHNV and CDR2 YYDKDF (reference sequence). There are 15 residues in the CDR3. The CDR3 loop reads CATSNRVISNQPQHF. In nucleotides, the CDR3 is TGTGCCACCAGCAACCGGGTTATTAGCAATCAGCCCCAGCATTTT.

J is TRBJ2-6 and V is TRBV7-9, with D unresolved. Deletions cut 3 bases from V and 0 bases from J, with 9 bases between. Germline V gene lookup returns CDR1 SEHNR and CDR2 FQNEAQ (reference sequence). The CDR3 extends over 16 amino acids. CDR3 nucleotide sequence: TGTGCCAGCAGCTTCCGGTTCGGCTCTGGGGCCAACGTCCTGACTTTC. Protein product: CASSFRFGSGANVLTF.

The chain carries TRBV4-1 and TRBJ2-7; weak D call: TRBD2 (7 bases). The V gene lost 4 bases and the J gene lost 5 bases, with 15 bases spanning the gap. This CDR3 region has 14 residues. CDR1 MGHRA and CDR2 YSYEKL come from the germline V gene. The CDR3 bases are TGCGCCAGCAGCCCCAATTGGGGGGGCAACGAGCAGTACTTC. Translation: CASSPNWGGNEQYF.

The V call is TRBV9, the J call TRBJ2-1, with TRBD1 matching over 9 bases. Germline loops: CDR1 SGDLS, CDR2 YYNGEE. V shed 3 bases and J 8 bases; nucleotides not matched to a gene: 6. The CDR3 loop spans 14 amino acids. CDR3 residues: CASSADRGGDEQFF. In nucleotides, the CDR3 is TGTGCCAGCAGCGCGGACAGGGGTGGTGATGAGCAGTTCTTC.

The chain recombines TRBV7-6 with TRBJ2-3; the D gene is possibly TRBD2 (6 bases). Germline V CDR1 and CDR2: SGHVS, FNYEAQ. The CDR3 has 15 amino acids. V was cut by 1 base and J by 3 bases, with 11 bases left in between. CDR3 region: CASSLEGRFTDTQYF. The DNA for the CDR3 is TGTGCCAGCAGCTTAGAGGGGAGGTTTACAGATACGCAGTATTTT. The whole variable domain, remainder taken from reference TRBV7-6 and TRBJ2-3, is GAGVSQSPRYKVTKRGQDVALRCDPISGHVSLYWYRQALGQGPEFLTYFNYEAQQDKSGLPNDRFSAERPEGSISTLTIQRTEQRDSAMYRCASSLEGRFTDTQYFGPGTRLTVL.

V usage is TRBV6-1 and J usage is TRBJ1-1, with TRBD1 matching over 7 bases. V was clipped by 4 bases and J by 4 bases; unmatched bases: 6. The CDR3 consists of 14 residues. Germline V gives CDR1 MNHNS, CDR2 SASEGT. The CDR3, as DNA: TGTGCCAGCAGTGTTGAGGGGGCTTTCACTGAAGCTTTCTTT. This codes for CASSVEGAFTEAFF.

The CDR3 DNA reads as TGTGCCAGCAGTGCGGACAGCAATCAGCCCCAGCATTTT. Protein: CASSADSNQPQHF. V is TRBV6-5 and J is TRBJ1-5; D gene uncertain. CDR1 MNHEY and CDR2 SVGAGI come from the germline V gene. Trimming stripped 5 bases from V and 1 base from J, with 6 bases between. This CDR3 has 13 amino acids.

The chain combines TRBV7-8 with TRBJ2-7; D ambiguous. V was shortened by 2 bases and J by 4 bases, with 9 bases between the two germline ends. The germline V gene encodes CDR1 SGHVS and CDR2 FQNEAQ. The CDR3 is made up of 13 amino acids. CDR3 in amino acids: CASSLLGFYEQYF. The CDR3, as DNA: TGTGCCAGCAGCTTATTGGGTTTTTACGAGCAGTACTTC.

The rearrangement links TRBV19 to TRBJ2-3, with 8 positions matching TRBD2. CDR1 LNHDA and CDR2 SQIVND come from the germline V gene (reference sequence). This CDR3 is built from 16 residues. Unmatched junction bases numbered 7, after V lost 3 bases and J lost 2 bases. The DNA of the CDR3 is TGTGCCAGTAGTATTTCAATCGGGAGGGTCACAGATACGCAGTATTTT. It is translated as CASSISIGRVTDTQYF.

This clone has a single count. The genes are TRBV5-1 and TRBJ1-4; 7 bases are shared with TRBD1. CDR3 length: 14 amino acids. The V segment lost 3 bases and the J segment 8 bases; nucleotides outside the gene matches: 7. The V gene's germline CDR1 is SGHRS and CDR2 YFSETQ. The CDR3 DNA is TGCGCCAGCAGCTCCCGACAGGGTTCAGAAAAACTGTTTTTT. Residues: CASSSRQGSEKLFF.

The chain couples TRBV21-1 to TRBJ1-1; TRBD1 was called by the table and not checked on the DNA. TRBV21-1 is an annotated pseudogene. This CDR3 spans 17 amino acids. The CDR3 nucleotides read TGTGCCAGCAGCAACGGACAGGGGGTAGACATGAACACTGAAGCTTTCTTT. This encodes CASSNGQGVDMNTEAFF.

This rearrangement joins TRBV27 to TRBJ1-1; TRBD1 is a possible D gene (6 bases). The CDR3 loop spans 20 amino acids. V was shortened by 4 bases and J by 0 bases, with 27 bases between the two germline ends. Germline CDR1 MNHEY, CDR2 SMNVEV (reference sequence). The DNA of the CDR3 is TGTGCCAGCAGTTCAAATTATCCGGGACACCATCCCGGAATGAACACTGAAGCTTTCTTT. This sequence encodes CASSSNYPGHHPGMNTEAFF.

The rearrangement links TRBV7-9 to TRBJ2-5, with D perhaps TRBD1 or TRBD2 (5 bases each). The CDR3 covers 13 residues. V lost 5 bases, J lost 5 bases, and 12 bases lay in between. CDR1 SEHNR and CDR2 FQNEAQ come from the germline V gene (reference sequence). CDR3 in DNA: TGTGCCAGCAGCCCCGGGACGGCGGAGACCCAGTACTTC. The encoded protein is CASSPGTAETQYF.

The chain carries TRBV27 and TRBJ2-7, with TRBD1 matching 7 bases. CDR1 and CDR2 from the germline V gene are MNHEY and SMNVEV (reference sequence). The CDR3 extends over 15 amino acids. Losses at the gene ends were 6 bases for V and 3 bases for J; bases not matched to a gene: 11. CDR3 region: CASSPTGTEVYEQYF. Written as DNA, the CDR3 is TGTGCCAGCAGCCCAACCGGGACAGAAGTCTACGAGCAGTACTTC.

The chain combines TRBV6-1 with TRBJ2-7; weak D call: TRBD1 (6 bases). Germline CDR1 MNHNS, CDR2 SASEGT. The CDR3 length is 13 residues. V was shortened by 5 bases and J by 2 bases, with 10 bases between the two germline ends. The CDR3 sequence: CASSTDRAYEQYF. CDR3 in DNA: TGTGCCAGCAGTACGGACAGAGCCTACGAGCAGTACTTC.

This rearrangement joins TRBV4-2 to TRBJ2-5; D may be TRBD2 (5 bases). The V end lost 1 base, the J end lost 5 bases, and 11 bases lay between the germline ends. The germline V gene has CDR1 LGHNA and CDR2 YNFKEQ. This CDR3 region has 14 residues. This chain's CDR3 is CASSQGLASETQYF. The CDR3 bases are TGTGCCAGCAGCCAAGGGCTAGCCTCGGAGACCCAGTACTTC.

The chain couples TRBV11-2 to TRBJ2-1, with D possibly being TRBD1 or TRBD2 (5 bases each). Trimming pared 0 bases from V and 6 bases from J, leaving 15 bases between. The germline V gene encodes CDR1 SGHAT and CDR2 FQNNGV. CDR3 size: 16 residues. In DNA, the CDR3 is TGTGCCAGCAGCTTAGATTCAGGGAGTCGACTCAATGAGCAGTTCTTC. As protein: CASSLDSGSRLNEQFF.

The chain employs TRBV27 and TRBJ1-1; D unresolved. Germline CDR1 MNHEY, CDR2 SMNVEV (reference sequence). V shed 3 bases and J shed 6 bases, with 8 bases lying between them. The CDR3 runs 12 residues. As DNA, the CDR3 is TGTGCCAGCAGTTTTATCGGGGCTGAAGCTTTCTTT. Translated: CASSFIGAEAFF.

CDR3 amino acids: CATPGPDSPGRNGEKLFF. The CDR3 nucleotides read TGTGCCACCCCGGGTCCCGACAGCCCTGGCCGTAATGGTGAAAAACTGTTTTTT. This chain uses TRBV5-8 with TRBJ1-4, with a tentative D call TRBD1 (5 bases). Germline-derived CDR1 and CDR2 are SGHTS and YDEGEE. The CDR3 contains 18 residues. Trimming cost V 9 bases and J 7 bases, with 31 bases left between them.

This chain uses TRBV5-1 with TRBJ2-3, with TRBD2 identical over 11 bases. CDR1 is SGHRS and CDR2 is YFSETQ in the germline V gene. V was clipped by 2 bases and J by 1 base; unmatched bases: 3. The CDR3 consists of 16 residues. The CDR3 loop is CASSLMGLAGTDTQYF. CDR3 DNA sequence: TGCGCCAGCAGCTTAATGGGACTAGCGGGCACAGATACGCAGTATTTT.

The J gene is TRBJ2-1, the V gene TRBV11-3, with 10 nucleotides matching TRBD2. Germline loops: CDR1 SGHNT, CDR2 YENEEA. The V gene end was trimmed by 4 bases and the J gene end by 0 bases; junction bases not matched to a gene: 12. The CDR3 is 19 amino acids. CDR3 DNA: TGTGCCAGCAGCTACCGGACTAGCGGTTCTGGGAGCTCCTACAATGAGCAGTTCTTC. The encoded protein is CASSYRTSGSGSSYNEQFF.

The chain couples TRBV27 to TRBJ2-1, with TRBD1 identical over 9 bases. Germline lookup yields CDR1 MNHEY and CDR2 SMNVEV (reference sequence). J lost 7 bases, V lost 7 bases, and 8 bases had no gene match. The CDR3 covers 14 residues. CDR3 coding DNA: TGTGCCAGCAAGTTACAGGGGGCTAGTAATGAGCAGTTCTTC. It encodes CASKLQGASNEQFF.